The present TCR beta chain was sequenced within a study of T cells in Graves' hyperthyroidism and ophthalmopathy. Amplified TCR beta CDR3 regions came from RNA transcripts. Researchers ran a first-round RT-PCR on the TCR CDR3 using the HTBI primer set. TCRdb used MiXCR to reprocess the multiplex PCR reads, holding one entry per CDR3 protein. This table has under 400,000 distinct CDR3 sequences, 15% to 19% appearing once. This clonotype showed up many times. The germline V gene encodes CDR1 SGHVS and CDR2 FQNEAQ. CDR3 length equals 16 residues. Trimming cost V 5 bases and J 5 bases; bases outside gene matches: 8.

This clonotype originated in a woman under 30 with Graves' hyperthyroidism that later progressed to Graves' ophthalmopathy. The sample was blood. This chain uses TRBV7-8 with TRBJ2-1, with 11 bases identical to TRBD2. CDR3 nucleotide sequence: TGTGCCAGCAGCCGACTGGGACTAGCGGACAACAATGAGCAGTTCTTC. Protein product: CASSRLGLADNNEQFF.